The 26 T cell receptor beta chains in this list originate from one sample, sequenced in a study of blood T cell repertoires in COVID-19. Produced via immunoSEQ multiplex PCR; TCRdb's table is partial and in-frame only. This sample has 500,000 or so clones, with around 90% found just once. Sequencing input: PBMCs or T cells enriched from blood (not recorded which). These receptors were collected from a woman in her late teens or twenties who had recovered from COVID-19.

This chain links TRBV5-1 with TRBJ1-1; tentatively, D is TRBD1 (5 bases). V lost 0 bases and J lost 4, with 16 bases in between. This CDR3 comprises 16 residues. CDR1 and CDR2 (germline): SGHRS, YFSETQ. In DNA, the CDR3 is TGCGCCAGCAGCTTGGCCCCCGGGGGGGGGAGCACTGAAGCTTTCTTT. This codes for CASSLAPGGGSTEAFF.

In the case of this clone: An end of the junction does not agree with germline; a read error may underlie this. The CDR3 nucleotides read TGTGCCAGCTACTTATACCCCCGGGGGTACCCCGTTTTT. Residues: CASYLYPRGYPVF. The chain employs TRBV6-5 and TRBJ1-1, with a weak D call TRBD1 (5 bases). Germline values: CDR1 MNHEY, CDR2 SVGAGI. The CDR3 runs 13 residues.

This clone has a single count. This chain uses TRBV19 with TRBJ2-7; TRBD1 matches 8 bases. Trimming removed 3 bases from V and 3 bases from J; junction bases left unmatched: 13. CDR3 length: 17 amino acids. The germline V gene has CDR1 LNHDA and CDR2 SQIVND (reference sequence). CDR3 sequence: CASSIDPTGAILYEQYF. CDR3 nucleotides: TGTGCCAGTAGTATTGATCCGACAGGGGCAATTCTCTACGAGCAGTACTTC.

The V gene is TRBV5-1, the J gene TRBJ2-7; 9 bases are shared with TRBD2. Germline V gene lookup returns CDR1 SGHRS and CDR2 YFSETQ. The CDR3 extends over 14 amino acids. V trimming: 4 bases; J trimming: 3 bases; junction bases outside the gene matches: 5. The CDR3 DNA reads as TGCGCCAGCAGCGCGGGGGGGCAAGTCTACGAGCAGTACTTC. This sequence encodes CASSAGGQVYEQYF.

The chain uses TRBV19 and TRBJ1-1, with D unresolved. The CDR3 runs 13 residues. Trimming left V 6 bases short and J 1 base short, with 9 bases between. Germline V lookup: CDR1 LNHDA, CDR2 SQIVND (reference sequence). The DNA for the CDR3 is TGTGCCAGTAGCCTATTTTCGAACACTGAAGCTTTCTTT. Translation gives CASSLFSNTEAFF.

The CDR3 is CASTQGEGYTF. CDR3 bases: TGTGCCAGCACCCAGGGGGAAGGCTACACCTTC. The chain combines TRBV6-5 with TRBJ1-2; 7 bases are shared with TRBD1. The J segment lost 8 bases and the V segment lost 7 bases, leaving 4 bases of the junction unmatched. Germline CDR1 reads MNHEY; CDR2 reads SVGAGI. The length of the CDR3 is 11 residues.

The rearrangement uses TRBV19 and TRBJ2-7; D perhaps matches TRBD2 (6 bases). The V and J ends lost 2 bases and 3 bases respectively, with 8 bases between them. The germline gives CDR1 LNHDA, CDR2 SQIVND (reference sequence). The CDR3 contains 13 residues. The DNA for the CDR3 is TGTGCCAGTAGTATAACCGGGGGCTACGAGCAGTACTTC. Its protein is CASSITGGYEQYF.

The chain carries TRBV11-2 and TRBJ2-2; a possible D gene is TRBD1 (5 bases). Germline CDR1 and CDR2: SGHAT and FQNNGV. The CDR3 length is 15 residues. Trimming removed 4 bases at V and 1 base at J, with 10 bases between. The CDR3 DNA reads TGTGCCAGCAGCTGGGCAGGGATGAACACCGGGGAGCTGTTTTTT. It encodes CASSWAGMNTGELFF.

This clone was picked up one time. The chain carries TRBV7-9 and TRBJ2-5; TRBD1 agrees at 9 bases. CDR3 size: 17 residues. The trim removed 5 bases at V and 5 bases at J, leaving 15 bases unmatched. Germline lookup yields CDR1 SEHNR and CDR2 FQNEAQ (reference sequence). In DNA, the CDR3 is TGTGCCAGCAGCGCAGACAACTGGGACAGGGTAGATGAGACCCAGTACTTC. Its translation: CASSADNWDRVDETQYF.

The rearrangement links TRBV7-9 to TRBJ1-2, with a tentative D call TRBD1 (5 bases). The CDR3 is 12 residues long. Germline lookup yields CDR1 SEHNR and CDR2 FQNEAQ (reference sequence). Trimming took 5 bases from V and 6 from J, leaving 10 bases between them. The CDR3, as DNA: TGTGCCAGCAGCCAGTCAGGGAATGGCTACACCTTC. Its protein is CASSQSGNGYTF. The full variable domain, rest sourced from reference TRBV7-9 and TRBJ1-2, is DTGVSQNPRHKITKRGQNVTFRCDPISEHNRLYWYRQTLGQGPEFLTYFQNEAQLEKSRLLSDRFSAERPKGSFSTLEIQRTEQGDSAMYLCASSQSGNGYTFGSGTRLTVV.

J is TRBJ1-2 and V is TRBV11-2, with unresolved D. The CDR3 is made up of 13 amino acids. V lost 2 bases and J lost 8, with 12 bases in between. Germline-derived CDR1 and CDR2 are SGHAT and FQNNGV. The CDR3 nucleotides read TGTGCCAGCAGCTTACCGGCCGGGAGGGGCTACACCTTC. Amino acids: CASSLPAGRGYTF.

The chain uses TRBV25-1 and TRBJ1-6; 9 bases fit TRBD1. The trim removed 5 bases at V and 7 bases at J, leaving 9 bases unmatched. The CDR3 has 16 residues. The V gene's germline CDR1 is MGHDK and CDR2 SYGVNS. The CDR3 nucleotides are TGTGCCAGCAGTACACAAAGGACAGGGGCAAATTCACCCCTCCACTTT. Residues: CASSTQRTGANSPLHF.

J is TRBJ1-2 and V is TRBV10-3; 8 positions agree with TRBD1. V lost 6 bases and J lost 1; bases outside the gene matches: 7. The CDR3 is 15 amino acids. The V gene's germline CDR1 is ENHRY and CDR2 SYGVKD. The CDR3 sequence: CAISMGQVINYGYTF. Here the CDR3 DNA reads TGTGCCATCAGCATGGGACAGGTGATTAACTATGGCTACACCTTC.

The chain joins TRBV11-2 to TRBJ1-1; D gene unclear. V was clipped by 6 bases and J by 0 bases, with 8 bases between them. This CDR3 has 13 residues. Germline lookup yields CDR1 SGHAT and CDR2 FQNNGV. CDR3 DNA sequence: TGTGCCAGCAGTCCCTTTGTGAACACTGAAGCTTTCTTT. Its translation is CASSPFVNTEAFF.

In its sample, this clone was seen a few times. The rearrangement links TRBV19 to TRBJ1-2, with D maybe TRBD1 (6 bases). CDR1 LNHDA and CDR2 SQIVND come from the germline V gene (reference sequence). Between the trimmed V and J ends, which lost 7 bases and 4 bases, there was a span of 13 bases. CDR3 length equals 13 residues. The CDR3 DNA reads as TGTGCCAGTAAGGGGGGGCAAATCTATGGCTACACCTTC. Translating gives CASKGGQIYGYTF. The full variable domain, with the rest looked up from reference TRBV19 and TRBJ1-2, is DGGITQSPKYLFRKEGQNVTLSCEQNLNHDAMYWYRQDPGQGLRLIYYSQIVNDFQKGDIAEGYSVSREKKESFPLTVTSAQKNPTAFYLCASKGGQIYGYTFGSGTRLTVV.

V and J are TRBV2 and TRBJ1-2; 8 bases line up with TRBD1. Trimming at V came to 6 bases and at J to 3 bases, leaving 9 bases not matched to a gene. CDR3 length equals 15 residues. The germline V gene has CDR1 SNHLY and CDR2 FYNNEI. CDR3 nucleotide sequence: TGTGCCAGCAGGGAGATGGACAGGGACCACTATGGCTACACCTTC. The encoded protein is CASREMDRDHYGYTF.

The V gene is TRBV24-1, the J gene TRBJ2-5; 7 bases match TRBD1. CDR1 and CDR2 (germline): KGHDR, SFDVKD. CDR3 size: 15 residues. The V gene end was trimmed by 4 bases and the J gene end by 3 bases; junction bases not matched to a gene: 7. The chain's CDR3 is CATSEPGTAKETQYF. The CDR3 DNA follows: TGTGCCACCAGTGAACCCGGGACAGCCAAAGAGACCCAGTACTTC.

The chain uses TRBV5-1 and TRBJ2-5; D perhaps matches TRBD2 (6 bases). The germline V gene encodes CDR1 SGHRS and CDR2 YFSETQ. V lost 0 bases, J lost 4 bases, and 13 bases lay in between. The CDR3 runs to 15 residues. The CDR3 bases are TGCGCCAGCAGCTTGGGCGGGCAGGGAGGAGAGACCCAGTACTTC. Translation: CASSLGGQGGETQYF.

V usage is TRBV6-1 and J usage is TRBJ1-4; the D gene is possibly TRBD1 (5 bases). The germline CDR1 and CDR2 sequences are MNHNS and SASEGT. CDR3 size: 12 residues. V lost 1 base and J 8 bases, leaving 5 bases between the germline ends. CDR3 protein: CASSEGQEKLFF. Here the CDR3 DNA reads TGTGCCAGCAGTGAAGGACAGGAAAAACTGTTTTTT.

The chain couples TRBV3-1 (or the pseudogene TRBV3-2) to TRBJ2-1, with TRBD2 identical over 12 bases. The germline gives CDR1 LGHDT, CDR2 YNNKEL (reference sequence). V lost 4 bases, J lost 8 bases, and 6 bases stayed unmatched. The CDR3 extends over 15 amino acids. CDR3 loop: CASSLLAGGHYEQFF. For the CDR3, the DNA is TGTGCCAGCAGCCTCCTAGCGGGGGGGCATTATGAGCAGTTCTTC.

The J gene is TRBJ1-6, the V gene TRBV27; D is unresolved. Trimming removed 11 bases from V and 7 bases from J, with 18 bases in between. The germline CDR1 and CDR2 sequences are MNHEY and SMNVEV (reference sequence). This CDR3 region has 14 residues. The DNA of the CDR3 is TGTGCCTCTAAACGGGGAGGGATCAATTCACCCCTCCACTTT. Its translation is CASKRGGINSPLHF.

This sequence joins TRBV28 and TRBJ1-1; D is perhaps TRBD1 (5 bases). The CDR3 totals 12 residues. V lost 4 bases and J lost 5, with 8 bases in between. Germline CDR1 is MDHEN and CDR2 is SYDVKM. The chain's CDR3 is CASSSSGTEAFF. CDR3 sequence (DNA): TGTGCCAGCAGTTCCTCAGGGACTGAAGCTTTCTTT.

The CDR3 nucleotides are TGTGCCAGCAGCTTTTTAGGCGGGACCGCTATTTCCTACAATGAGCAGTTCTTC. Translating gives CASSFLGGTAISYNEQFF. The gene calls are TRBV5-6 and TRBJ2-1; TRBD2 might be the D (6 bases). V was cut by 2 bases and J by 1 base, with 19 bases left in between. Germline-derived CDR1 and CDR2 are SGHDT and YYEEEE. The CDR3 length is 18 residues.

This chain uses TRBV3-1 (or the pseudogene TRBV3-2) with TRBJ1-1; 8 positions match TRBD1. The CDR3 is 13 amino acids. Germline trimming cut 4 bases from V and 11 bases from J; bases unmatched to any gene: 9. Germline V gives CDR1 LGHDT, CDR2 YNNKEL (reference sequence). The CDR3 DNA follows: TGTGCCAGCAGCCCGAGGCAGGGGGCAGGGGCTTTCTTT. As protein: CASSPRQGAGAFF.

The chain joins TRBV7-2 to TRBJ2-5, with 8 bases lining up with TRBD1. Germline V gene sequence: CDR1 SGHTA, CDR2 FQGNSA. The CDR3 sequence is 17 residues long. V lost 5 bases to trimming and J lost 5 bases; unmatched junction nucleotides: 16. The CDR3 DNA is TGTGCCAGCAGCCCCGGACAGGGTCGAGTTGGACGGGAGACCCAGTACTTC. It yields the protein CASSPGQGRVGRETQYF. Complete variable domain (other parts from reference TRBV7-2 and TRBJ2-5): GAGVSQSPSNKVTEKGKDVELRCDPISGHTALYWYRQSLGQGLEFLIYFQGNSAPDKSGLPSDRFSAERTGGSVSTLTIQRTQQEDSAVYLCASSPGQGRVGRETQYFGPGTRLLVL.

As for this clone: The identical CDR3 is also encoded by other nucleotide sequences in the sample. The rearrangement uses TRBV5-1 and TRBJ2-5; 9 bases are a match to TRBD1. V dropped 2 bases and J dropped 4; count of bases not matched to a gene: 9. Germline lookup yields CDR1 SGHRS and CDR2 YFSETQ. The CDR3 is made up of 16 amino acids. DNA for the CDR3: TGCGCCAGCAGCTTACAGGGACAGGGTGTTGGAGAGACCCAGTACTTC. Its protein is CASSLQGQGVGETQYF. Full variable domain (outside the CDR3, taken from reference TRBV5-1 and TRBJ2-5): KAGVTQTPRYLIKTRGQQVTLSCSPISGHRSVSWYQQTPGQGLQFLFEYFSETQRNKGNFPGRFSGRQFSNSRSEMNVSTLELGDSALYLCASSLQGQGVGETQYFGPGTRLLVL.